This T cell receptor (beta chain) was obtained from a study of preoperative IRX-2 immunotherapy in early breast cancer. Treatment defined: preoperative locoregional IRX-2 cytokine immunotherapy. This phase Ib study tested locoregional IRX-2 cytokine immunotherapy given before surgery. Only in-frame clones appear in the TCRdb table, and some are missing; sequencing was by immunoSEQ multiplex PCR. The table records approximately 24,000 clones, approximately 80% of them present only once. The CDR3 contains 16 residues. CDR1 and CDR2 from the germline V gene are LNHNV and YYDKDF (reference sequence). Trimming shortened V by 5 bases and J by 5 bases, and 18 bases separated the two germline ends.

The sequencing here drew on lymph node tissue, taken after IRX-2 immunotherapy. The J gene is TRBJ1-4, the V gene TRBV15; the D gene is possibly TRBD1 (5 bases). The receptor comes from a human donor with breast cancer. The CDR3 DNA is TGTGCCACCAGCGGACCGTTAGGGGCTAAAAATGAAAAACTGTTTTTT. Protein product: CATSGPLGAKNEKLFF.